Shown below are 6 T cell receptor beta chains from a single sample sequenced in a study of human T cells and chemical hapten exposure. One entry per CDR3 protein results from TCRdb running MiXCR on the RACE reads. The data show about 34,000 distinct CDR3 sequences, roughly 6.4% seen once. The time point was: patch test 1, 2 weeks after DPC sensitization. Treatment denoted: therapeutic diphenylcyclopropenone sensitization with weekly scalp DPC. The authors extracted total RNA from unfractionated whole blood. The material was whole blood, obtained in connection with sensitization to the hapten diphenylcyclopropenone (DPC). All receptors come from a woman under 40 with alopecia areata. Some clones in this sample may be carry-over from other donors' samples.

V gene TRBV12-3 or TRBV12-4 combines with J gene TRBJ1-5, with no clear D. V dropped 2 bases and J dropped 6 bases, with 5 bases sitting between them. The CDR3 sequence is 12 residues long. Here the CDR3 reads CASSLSFQPQHF. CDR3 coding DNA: TGTGCCAGCAGTTTAAGCTTTCAGCCCCAGCATTTT.

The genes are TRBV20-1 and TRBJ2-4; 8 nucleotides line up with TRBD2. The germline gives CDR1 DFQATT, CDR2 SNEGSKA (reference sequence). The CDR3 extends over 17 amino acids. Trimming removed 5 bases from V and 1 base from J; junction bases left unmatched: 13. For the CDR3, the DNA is TGCAGTGCTGCCGGCTTGGGGACTAGTGCCGCCAAAAACATTCAGTACTTC. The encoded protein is CSAAGLGTSAAKNIQYF.

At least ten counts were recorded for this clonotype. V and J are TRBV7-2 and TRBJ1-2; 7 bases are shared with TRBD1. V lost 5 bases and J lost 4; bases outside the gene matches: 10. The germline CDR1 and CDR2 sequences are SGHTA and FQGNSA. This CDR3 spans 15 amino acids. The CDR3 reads CASSETGPSFYGYTF. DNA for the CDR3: TGTGCCAGCAGCGAGACAGGGCCATCTTTCTATGGCTACACCTTC.

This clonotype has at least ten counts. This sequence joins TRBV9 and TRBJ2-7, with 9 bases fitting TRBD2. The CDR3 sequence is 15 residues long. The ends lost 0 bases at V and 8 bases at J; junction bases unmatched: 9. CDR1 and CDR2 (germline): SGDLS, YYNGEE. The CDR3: CASSVARGGQGKQYF. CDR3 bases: TGTGCCAGCAGCGTAGCGCGGGGGGGCCAAGGCAAGCAGTACTTC.

CDR3: CASSLGTGGETQYF. The CDR3 DNA reads TGTGCCAGCAGCTTAGGGACAGGGGGAGAGACCCAGTACTTC. The chain couples TRBV7-9 to TRBJ2-5; 10 bases are a match to TRBD1. After removal of 1 base from V and 4 bases from J, the junction contained 0 bases not matched to a gene. CDR1 SEHNR and CDR2 FQNEAQ come from the germline V gene (reference sequence). CDR3 size: 14 residues.

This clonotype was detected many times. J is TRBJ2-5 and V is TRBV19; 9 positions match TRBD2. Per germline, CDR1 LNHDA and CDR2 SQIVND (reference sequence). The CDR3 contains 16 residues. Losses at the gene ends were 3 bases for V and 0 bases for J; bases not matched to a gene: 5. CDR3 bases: TGTGCCAGTAGTATGGTTAGCGGGGGACACCAAGAGACCCAGTACTTC. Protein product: CASSMVSGGHQETQYF.